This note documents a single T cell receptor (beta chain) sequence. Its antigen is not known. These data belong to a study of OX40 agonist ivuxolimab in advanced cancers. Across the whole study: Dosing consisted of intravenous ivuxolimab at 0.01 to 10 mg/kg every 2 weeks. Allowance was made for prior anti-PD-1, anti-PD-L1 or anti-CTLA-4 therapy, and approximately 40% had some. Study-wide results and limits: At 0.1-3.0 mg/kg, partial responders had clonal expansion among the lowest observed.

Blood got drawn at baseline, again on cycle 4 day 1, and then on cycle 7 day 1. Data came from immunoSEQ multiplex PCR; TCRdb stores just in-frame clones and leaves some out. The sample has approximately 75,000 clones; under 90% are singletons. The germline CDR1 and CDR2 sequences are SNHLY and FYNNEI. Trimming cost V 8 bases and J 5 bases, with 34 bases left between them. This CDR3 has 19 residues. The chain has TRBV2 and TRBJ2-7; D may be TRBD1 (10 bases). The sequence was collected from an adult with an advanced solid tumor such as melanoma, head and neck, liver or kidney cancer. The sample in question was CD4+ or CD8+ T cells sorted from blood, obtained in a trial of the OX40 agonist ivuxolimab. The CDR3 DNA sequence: TGTGCCAGCGTTCGACAGGGGGCCGGTCATGGACTAGCGTTTAACGAGCAGTACTTC. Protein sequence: CASVRQGAGHGLAFNEQYF.